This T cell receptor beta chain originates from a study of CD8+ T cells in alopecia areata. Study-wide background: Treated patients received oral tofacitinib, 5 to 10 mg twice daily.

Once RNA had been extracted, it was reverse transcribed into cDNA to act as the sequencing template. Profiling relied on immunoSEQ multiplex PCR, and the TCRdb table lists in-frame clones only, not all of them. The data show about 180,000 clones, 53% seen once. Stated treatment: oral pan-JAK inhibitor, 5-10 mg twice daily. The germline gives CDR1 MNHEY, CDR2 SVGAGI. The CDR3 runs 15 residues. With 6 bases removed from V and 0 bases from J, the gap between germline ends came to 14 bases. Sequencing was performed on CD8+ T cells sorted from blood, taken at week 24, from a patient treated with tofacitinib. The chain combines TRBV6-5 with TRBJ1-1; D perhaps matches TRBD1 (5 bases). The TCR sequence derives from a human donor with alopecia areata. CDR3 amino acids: CASSRYKGLNTEAFF. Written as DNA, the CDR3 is TGTGCCAGCAGCCGATACAAGGGGCTGAACACTGAAGCTTTCTTT.